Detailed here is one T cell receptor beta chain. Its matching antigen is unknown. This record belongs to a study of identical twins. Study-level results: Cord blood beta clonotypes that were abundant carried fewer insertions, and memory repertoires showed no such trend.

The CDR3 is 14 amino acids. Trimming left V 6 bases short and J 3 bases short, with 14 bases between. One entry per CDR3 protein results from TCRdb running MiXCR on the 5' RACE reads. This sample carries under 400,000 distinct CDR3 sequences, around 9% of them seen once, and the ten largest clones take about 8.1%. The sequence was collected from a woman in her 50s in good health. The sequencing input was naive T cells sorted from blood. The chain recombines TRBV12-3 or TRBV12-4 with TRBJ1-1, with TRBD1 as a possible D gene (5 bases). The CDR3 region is CASRIGQRHTEAFF. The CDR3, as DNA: TGTGCCAGCAGAATTGGACAACGTCACACTGAAGCTTTCTTT.